Below, 26 T cell receptor beta chains from the same sample are listed, as sequenced in a study of blood T cell repertoires in COVID-19. Produced via immunoSEQ multiplex PCR; TCRdb's table is partial and in-frame only. The sample records 35,000 to 40,000 clones, approximately 90% being singletons. Sequencing was carried out using peripheral blood. The receptors stem from a man between 60 and 70 years old with active COVID-19.

The rearrangement links TRBV6-5 to TRBJ1-4; 7 bases map to TRBD1. The CDR3 is 14 residues long. The germline CDR1 and CDR2 sequences are MNHEY and SVGAGI. V was clipped by 2 bases and J by 7 bases; unmatched bases: 4. CDR3 sequence (DNA): TGTGCCAGCAGTTACAGGGGGCGAGGTGAAAAACTGTTTTTT. Translated: CASSYRGRGEKLFF.

The rearrangement links TRBV3-1 (or the pseudogene TRBV3-2) to TRBJ1-5; no clear D gene. Germline values: CDR1 LGHDT, CDR2 YNNKEL (reference sequence). The V gene lost 4 bases and the J gene lost 7 bases, with 14 bases spanning the gap. CDR3 size: 14 residues. The DNA of the CDR3 is TGTGCCAGCAGCCTCTCGGGAGGAACCCAGCCCCAGCATTTT. Its protein is CASSLSGGTQPQHF.

V gene TRBV9 combines with J gene TRBJ2-5; TRBD1 agrees at 9 bases. V dropped 4 bases and J dropped 1; count of bases not matched to a gene: 8. CDR3 length equals 16 residues. Germline V lookup: CDR1 SGDLS, CDR2 YYNGEE. CDR3 sequence reads: CASSLLPGQGQETQYF. Here the CDR3 DNA reads TGTGCCAGCAGCCTCCTTCCGGGACAGGGCCAAGAGACCCAGTACTTC.

The chain uses TRBV5-4 and TRBJ1-2, with 7 positions matching TRBD1. Per the germline V gene, CDR1 is SGHNT and CDR2 is YYREEE (reference sequence). The junction had 18 bases not matched to a gene; V was cut back by 5 bases and J by 8 bases. The CDR3 runs to 16 residues. The CDR3 loop reads CASRRPGQVGEGGYTF. As DNA, the CDR3 is TGTGCCAGCAGACGGCCCGGACAGGTGGGGGAAGGAGGCTACACCTTC.

The rearrangement links TRBV4-3 to TRBJ2-2; no reliable D call. V lost 0 bases and J lost 0, with 5 bases in between. This CDR3 has 15 amino acids. CDR1 is LGHNA, CDR2 YSLEER, per germline. The CDR3 nucleotides read TGCGCCAGCAGCCAAGAACTCTCGAACACCGGGGAGCTGTTTTTT. Encoded protein: CASSQELSNTGELFF.

This chain links TRBV4-1 with TRBJ1-1; TRBD1 agrees at 7 bases. With V trimmed by 0 bases and J by 2 bases, 12 bases remained unmatched. Germline lookup yields CDR1 MGHRA and CDR2 YSYEKL. CDR3 length equals 18 residues. The CDR3 coding sequence is TGCGCCAGCAGCCAAGAAATATGGCTAGGACAGGAAAACACTGAAGCTTTCTTT. Its translation: CASSQEIWLGQENTEAFF.

This clone was detected once. The rearrangement uses TRBV23-1 and TRBJ2-1; TRBD2 matches at 8 bases. TRBV23-1 is classed as an ORF, of uncertain function. The trim removed 7 bases at V and 2 bases at J, leaving 13 bases unmatched. The CDR3 covers 17 residues. The CDR3 here is CASKPSSGRCPYNEQFF. CDR3 coding DNA: TGCGCCAGCAAACCTTCAAGCGGGAGATGCCCCTACAATGAGCAGTTCTTC.

CDR3 loop: CASSLAGNEQFF. The CDR3 region has the DNA TGTGCCAGCAGCTTAGCGGGTAATGAGCAGTTCTTC. The chain couples TRBV11-2 to TRBJ2-1; no reliable D call. V lost 1 base, J lost 7 bases, and 5 bases lay in between. The CDR3 extends over 12 amino acids. CDR1 SGHAT and CDR2 FQNNGV come from the germline V gene. Supplemented by reference TRBV11-2 and TRBJ2-1, the full variable domain reads EAGVAQSPRYKIIEKRQSVAFWCNPISGHATLYWYQQILGQGPKLLIQFQNNGVVDDSQLPKDRFSAERLKGVDSTLKIQPAKLEDSAVYLCASSLAGNEQFFGPGTRLTVL.

The chain couples TRBV28 to TRBJ1-5; D not resolved. The CDR3 consists of 12 residues. The V end was cut by 7 bases, the J end by 4 bases, with 8 bases between. CDR1 and CDR2 from the germline V gene are MDHEN and SYDVKM. The CDR3: CASTTGNQPQHF. The CDR3 DNA follows: TGTGCCAGCACAACCGGGAATCAGCCCCAGCATTTT.

CDR3 sequence: CASSPLGREQFF. In DNA form, the CDR3 reads TGTGCCAGCAGCCCGCTGGGGCGTGAGCAGTTCTTC. The chain uses TRBV7-3 and TRBJ2-1; TRBD1 is a possible D gene (5 bases). There are 12 residues in the CDR3. The V end lost 5 bases, the J end lost 9 bases, and 11 bases lay between the germline ends. CDR1 and CDR2 (germline): SGHTA, FQGTGA.

This clone was recorded once. CDR3 in DNA: TGCGCCAGCAGTGGGCTAGCGGGAGTAAATGAGCAGTTCTTC. Protein product: CASSGLAGVNEQFF. The chain links TRBV10-2 to TRBJ2-1, with 10 nucleotides matching TRBD2. CDR3 length equals 14 residues. The V gene's germline CDR1 is WSHSY and CDR2 SAAADI. The V and J ends lost 4 bases and 7 bases, in that order; junction bases with no gene match: 4.

This clone was found once. V usage is TRBV3-1 (or the pseudogene TRBV3-2) and J usage is TRBJ1-6, with 10 bases identical to TRBD1. Trimming at V came to 1 base and at J to 13 bases, leaving 10 bases not matched to a gene. Germline assignment: CDR1 LGHDT and CDR2 YNNKEL (reference sequence). The CDR3 has 16 amino acids. The CDR3, as DNA: TGTGCCAGCAGCCAAGGGGGACAGGGGAACTTCTCGCCCCTCCACTTT. Amino acid sequence: CASSQGGQGNFSPLHF.

This clone has just a few counts. This chain uses TRBV7-6 with TRBJ1-2; 11 nucleotides agree with TRBD1. V lost 5 bases, J lost 7 bases, and 6 bases stayed unmatched. The V gene's germline CDR1 is SGHVS and CDR2 FNYEAQ. The CDR3 runs 14 residues. The chain's CDR3 is CASSEDRGLGGYTF. CDR3 in DNA: TGTGCCAGCAGCGAGGACAGGGGGCTCGGTGGCTACACCTTC. Drawing the rest from reference TRBV7-6 and TRBJ1-2, the complete variable domain is GAGVSQSPRYKVTKRGQDVALRCDPISGHVSLYWYRQALGQGPEFLTYFNYEAQQDKSGLPNDRFSAERPEGSISTLTIQRTEQRDSAMYRCASSEDRGLGGYTFGSGTRLTVV.

This clone turned up a few times. This rearrangement joins TRBV6-4 to TRBJ2-2, with a tentative D call TRBD2 (5 bases). Looked up from germline, CDR1 is MRHNA and CDR2 is SNTAGT. This CDR3 is built from 14 residues. V lost 6 bases to trimming and J lost 5 bases, with 13 bases between them. DNA for the CDR3: TGTGCCAGCAGCGGCGTACCGGGAACCGGGGAGCTGTTTTTT. Amino acid sequence: CASSGVPGTGELFF.

The V and J genes are TRBV3-1 (or the pseudogene TRBV3-2) and TRBJ1-4; TRBD1 matches at 8 bases. CDR3 length: 16 amino acids. The J segment lost 1 base and the V segment lost 1 base, leaving 2 bases of the junction unmatched. Germline loops: CDR1 LGHDT, CDR2 YNNKEL (reference sequence). The CDR3 sequence: CASSQGTGKTNEKLFF. The CDR3 nucleotides are TGTGCCAGCAGCCAAGGGACAGGGAAAACTAATGAAAAACTGTTTTTT.

The chain employs TRBV2 and TRBJ2-3; D gene ambiguous. V lost 7 bases to trimming and J lost 4 bases, with 9 bases between them. Germline V gene lookup returns CDR1 SNHLY and CDR2 FYNNEI. The CDR3 loop spans 12 amino acids. CDR3 in amino acids: CASKSGSDTQYF. The CDR3 DNA reads TGTGCCAGCAAATCCGGGTCAGATACGCAGTATTTT. Filled out from reference TRBV2 and TRBJ2-3, the complete variable domain reads EPEVTQTPSHQVTQMGQEVILRCVPISNHLYFYWYRQILGQKVEFLVSFYNNEISEKSEIFDDQFSVERPDGSNFTLKIRSTKLEDSAMYFCASKSGSDTQYFGPGTRLTVL.

CDR3 sequence reads: CASSPGAGEVQYF. CDR3 coding DNA: TGTGCCAGCTCACCAGGCGCGGGAGAGGTGCAGTATTTT. V usage is TRBV18 and J usage is TRBJ2-3; 7 nucleotides match TRBD2. CDR3 length equals 13 residues. Looked up from germline, CDR1 is KGHSH and CDR2 is LQKENI. J gave up 11 bases and V 2 bases, and 7 bases lay outside the gene matches.

Only a few counts were recorded for this clone. The gene calls are TRBV6-4 and TRBJ2-1; the match to TRBD2 covers 9 bases. Germline trimming cut 7 bases from V and 6 bases from J; bases unmatched to any gene: 10. This CDR3 comprises 15 residues. The germline CDR1 and CDR2 sequences are MRHNA and SNTAGT. CDR3 sequence reads: CASTIGGGRANEQFF. The CDR3, as DNA: TGTGCCAGCACCATCGGGGGCGGGAGGGCCAATGAGCAGTTCTTC.

In its sample, this clone was seen a few times. V and J are TRBV7-9 and TRBJ1-2; a possible D gene is TRBD1 (6 bases). V lost 4 bases, J lost 5 bases, and 17 bases lay in between. The CDR3 has 15 amino acids. The germline gives CDR1 SEHNR, CDR2 FQNEAQ (reference sequence). The CDR3 sequence: CASSSPRQVRYGYTF. The DNA of the CDR3 is TGTGCCAGCAGCTCACCCCGACAGGTCCGATATGGCTACACCTTC. Based on the CDR3 plus reference TRBV7-9 and TRBJ1-2, the full variable domain is DTGVSQNPRHKITKRGQNVTFRCDPISEHNRLYWYRQTLGQGPEFLTYFQNEAQLEKSRLLSDRFSAERPKGSFSTLEIQRTEQGDSAMYLCASSSPRQVRYGYTFGSGTRLTVV.

This clone was counted between two and nine times. The rearrangement joins TRBV6-6 to TRBJ2-5; D may be TRBD2 (6 bases). V was shortened by 2 bases and J by 5 bases, with 18 bases between the two germline ends. The CDR3 spans 16 residues. Per the germline V gene, CDR1 is MNHNY and CDR2 is SVGAGI (reference sequence). This CDR3 reads CASSYHAEGARETQYF. CDR3 sequence (DNA): TGTGCCAGCAGTTACCATGCGGAGGGTGCGCGGGAGACCCAGTACTTC.

The chain employs TRBV7-9 and TRBJ2-5; possibly TRBD2 for D (7 bases). Looked up from germline, CDR1 is SEHNR and CDR2 is FQNEAQ (reference sequence). Trimming took 4 bases from V and 4 from J, leaving 22 bases between them. There are 17 residues in the CDR3. The CDR3, as DNA: TGTGCCAGCAGCTCACCCCCCGGGACACGGGGGGCAGAGACCCAGTACTTC. It encodes CASSSPPGTRGAETQYF.

The chain has TRBV18 and TRBJ2-3; 7 positions agree with TRBD1. J was trimmed by 2 bases and V by 3 bases; bases with no gene match: 5. CDR3 length: 15 residues. The germline V gene encodes CDR1 KGHSH and CDR2 LQKENI. CDR3 DNA: TGTGCCAGCTCACCCAATGGACAGGCCACAGATACGCAGTATTTT. Translation gives CASSPNGQATDTQYF.

The chain couples TRBV6-5 to TRBJ2-5; 8 nucleotides line up with TRBD1. Trimming took 7 bases from V and 7 from J; bases not matched to a gene: 11. This CDR3 spans 14 amino acids. Germline V lookup: CDR1 MNHEY, CDR2 SVGAGI. Written as DNA, the CDR3 is TGTGCCAGCAAACAGGACAGGGCGTGGGGGACCCAGTACTTC. Protein sequence: CASKQDRAWGTQYF.

The rearrangement uses TRBV18 and TRBJ2-3; the D gene is possibly TRBD2 (6 bases). Germline V gene sequence: CDR1 KGHSH, CDR2 LQKENI. The CDR3 is 16 residues long. The V gene lost 8 bases and the J gene lost 0 bases, with 18 bases spanning the gap. CDR3 protein: CASQRGDSGSTDTQYF. The CDR3 nucleotides are TGTGCCAGCCAACGGGGCGATAGCGGCAGCACAGATACGCAGTATTTT.

This chain uses TRBV2 with TRBJ2-2, with 11 bases that match TRBD1. V lost 9 bases and J lost 2; bases outside the gene matches: 5. The CDR3 has 15 residues. The V gene's germline CDR1 is SNHLY and CDR2 FYNNEI. Written as DNA, the CDR3 is TGTGCCAGGGACAGGGGGCGCTTAAACACCGGGGAGCTGTTTTTT. It is translated as CARDRGRLNTGELFF. The variable domain in full, completed from reference TRBV2 and TRBJ2-2, reads EPEVTQTPSHQVTQMGQEVILRCVPISNHLYFYWYRQILGQKVEFLVSFYNNEISEKSEIFDDQFSVERPDGSNFTLKIRSTKLEDSAMYFCARDRGRLNTGELFFGEGSRLTVL.

This clone is a singleton in its sample. The rearrangement links TRBV5-5 to TRBJ2-1; TRBD1 aligns across 7 bases. V was pared by 1 base and J by 3 bases, with 1 base of the junction left unmatched. There are 14 residues in the CDR3. Per germline, CDR1 SGHKS and CDR2 YYEKEE (reference sequence). In DNA form, the CDR3 reads TGTGCCAGCAGCTTGTCAGGGGGCTACAATGAGCAGTTCTTC. Translated, it gives CASSLSGGYNEQFF. Complete variable domain (other parts from reference TRBV5-5 and TRBJ2-1): DAGVTQSPTHLIKTRGQQVTLRCSPISGHKSVSWYQQVLGQGPQFIFQYYEKEERGRGNFPDRFSARQFPNYSSELNVNALLLGDSALYLCASSLSGGYNEQFFGPGTRLTVL.